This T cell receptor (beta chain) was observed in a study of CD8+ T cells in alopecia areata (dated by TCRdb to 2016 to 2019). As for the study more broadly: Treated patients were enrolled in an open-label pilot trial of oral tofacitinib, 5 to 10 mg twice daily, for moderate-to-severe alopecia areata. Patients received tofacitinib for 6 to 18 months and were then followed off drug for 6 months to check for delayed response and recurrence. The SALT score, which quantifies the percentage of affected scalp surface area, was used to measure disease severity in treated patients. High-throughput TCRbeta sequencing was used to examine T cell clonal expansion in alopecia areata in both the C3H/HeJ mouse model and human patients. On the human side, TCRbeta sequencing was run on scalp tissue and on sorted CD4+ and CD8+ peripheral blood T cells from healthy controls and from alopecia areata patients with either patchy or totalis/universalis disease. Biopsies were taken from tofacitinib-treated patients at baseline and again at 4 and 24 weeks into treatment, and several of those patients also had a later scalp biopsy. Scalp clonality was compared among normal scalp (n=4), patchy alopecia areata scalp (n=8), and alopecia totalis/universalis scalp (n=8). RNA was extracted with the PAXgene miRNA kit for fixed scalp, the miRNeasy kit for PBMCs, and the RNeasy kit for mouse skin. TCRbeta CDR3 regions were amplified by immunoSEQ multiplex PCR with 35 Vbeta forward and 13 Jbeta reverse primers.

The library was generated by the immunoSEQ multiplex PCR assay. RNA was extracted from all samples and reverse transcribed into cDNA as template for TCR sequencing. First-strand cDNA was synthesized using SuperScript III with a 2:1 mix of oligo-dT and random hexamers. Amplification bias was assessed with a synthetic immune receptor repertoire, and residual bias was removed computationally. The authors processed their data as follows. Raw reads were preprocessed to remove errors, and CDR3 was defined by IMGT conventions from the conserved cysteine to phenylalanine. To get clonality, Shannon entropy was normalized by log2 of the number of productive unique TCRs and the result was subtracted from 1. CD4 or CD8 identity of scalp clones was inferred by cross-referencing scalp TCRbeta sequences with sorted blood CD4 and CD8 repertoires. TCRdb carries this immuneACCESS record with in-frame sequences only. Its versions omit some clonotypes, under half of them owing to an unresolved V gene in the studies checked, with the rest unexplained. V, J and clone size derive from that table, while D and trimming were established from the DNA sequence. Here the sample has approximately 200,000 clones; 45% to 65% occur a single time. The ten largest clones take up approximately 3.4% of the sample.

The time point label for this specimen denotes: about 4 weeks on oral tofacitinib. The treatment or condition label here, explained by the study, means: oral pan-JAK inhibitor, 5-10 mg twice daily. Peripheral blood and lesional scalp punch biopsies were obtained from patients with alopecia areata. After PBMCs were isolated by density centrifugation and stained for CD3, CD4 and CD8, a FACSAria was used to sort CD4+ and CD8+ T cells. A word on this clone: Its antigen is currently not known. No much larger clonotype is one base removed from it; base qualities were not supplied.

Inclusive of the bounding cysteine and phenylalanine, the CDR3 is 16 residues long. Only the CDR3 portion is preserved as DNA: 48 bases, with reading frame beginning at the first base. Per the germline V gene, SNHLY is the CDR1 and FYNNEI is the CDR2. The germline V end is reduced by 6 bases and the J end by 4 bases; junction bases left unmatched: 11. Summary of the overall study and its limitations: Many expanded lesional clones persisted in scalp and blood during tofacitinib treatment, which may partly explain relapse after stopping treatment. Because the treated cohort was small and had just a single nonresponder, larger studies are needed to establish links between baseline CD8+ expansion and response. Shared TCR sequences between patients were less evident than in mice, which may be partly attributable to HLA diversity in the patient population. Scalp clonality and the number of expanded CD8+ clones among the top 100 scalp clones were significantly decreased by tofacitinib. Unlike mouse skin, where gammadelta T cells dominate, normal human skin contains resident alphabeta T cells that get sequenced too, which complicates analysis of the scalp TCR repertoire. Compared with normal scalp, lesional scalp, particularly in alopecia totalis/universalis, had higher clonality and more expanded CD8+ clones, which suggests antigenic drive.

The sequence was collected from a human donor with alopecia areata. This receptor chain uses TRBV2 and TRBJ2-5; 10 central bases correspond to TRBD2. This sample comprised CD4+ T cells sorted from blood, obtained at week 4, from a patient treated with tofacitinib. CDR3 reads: CASSANVAGGRETQYF. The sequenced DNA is TGTGCCAGCAGCGCCAATGTAGCGGGGGGACGAGAGACCCAGTACTTC.